This T cell receptor beta chain was captured by sequencing in a study of blood T cell repertoires in COVID-19. Whole-study context: Some COVID-19 samples were acute and others convalescent; all came from the United States, Italy and Spain. Nucleic acid was either cDNA or gDNA, and it came from T cells, B-cell-depleted T cells, or PBMCs.

Only in-frame clones appear in the TCRdb table, and some are missing; sequencing was by immunoSEQ multiplex PCR. The sample records tens of thousands of clones, around 89% being singletons. Trimming pared 3 bases from V and 2 bases from J, leaving 11 bases between. CDR1 and CDR2 from the germline V gene are SGHVS and FQNEAQ. The CDR3 loop spans 14 amino acids. This sequence originates from a woman aged 55-69 years with COVID-19, enrolled during active disease. The chain couples TRBV7-8 to TRBJ2-7, with TRBD1 as a possible D gene (7 bases). The sample was peripheral blood. CDR3 coding DNA: TGTGCCAGCAGCTTGGCCAGGGGGGCCTACGAGCAGTACTTC. This gives the protein CASSLARGAYEQYF.